This T cell receptor beta chain was observed in a study of identical twins. TCRdb itself ran the 5' RACE reads through MiXCR, one entry per CDR3 protein. Of about 700,000 distinct CDR3 sequences listed, 5.5% to 6.5% are singletons. J gave up 15 bases and V 9 bases, and 8 bases lay outside the gene matches. The CDR3 covers 10 residues. CDR1 and CDR2 from the germline V gene are MNHEY and SVGEGT. This clonotype was counted at least ten times. The TCR comes from a man aged 18-30 years in good health. Material: naive T cells sorted from blood. The chain links TRBV6-2 or TRBV6-3 to TRBJ2-1, with 7 bases fitting TRBD2. CDR3 in DNA: TGTGCCAGTCTGGGAGGGGATCTGTTCTTC. It encodes CASLGGDLFF.